This TCR beta chain was obtained from a study of cytomegalovirus exposure and HLA in healthy donors. Whole-study findings and limits: Most TCR sequences showed up rarely, but some public TCRs showed up in many donors.

Concerning this clone: Its specificity is unknown.

Amplification used 60 Vbeta primers and 13 Jbeta primers. Source study methods: Roughly 80 million unique TCR beta chains, roughly 10 million shared, were counted in a later analysis. The repertoire was sequenced with immunoSEQ multiplex PCR; TCRdb's copy has only in-frame clones and lacks some. The V and J calls and clone size are taken from that table; D and trimming were inferred from the DNA. The table lists about 150,000 clones, around 80% of them singletons. CDR3 length equals 14 residues. V lost 4 bases to trimming and J lost 2 bases, with 10 bases between them. Germline V gives CDR1 SGHRS, CDR2 YFSETQ.

The sequenced material came from PBMCs. This chain links TRBV5-1 with TRBJ1-3, with TRBD1 as a possible D gene (6 bases). The source of this sequence is a young woman in good health and CMV-seronegative. The CDR3 nucleotides read TGCGCCAGCAGCCCCTGGGGGCCTGGAAACACCATATATTTT. Protein: CASSPWGPGNTIYF.